Listed here are 13 T cell receptor beta chains from one sample, sequenced in a study of cytomegalovirus exposure and HLA in healthy donors. Only in-frame clones appear in the TCRdb table, and some are missing; sequencing was by immunoSEQ multiplex PCR. The profile shows tens of thousands of clones, about 97% of them singletons. Source material: PBMCs. Receptors were obtained from a woman younger than 30 in good health and CMV-seropositive.

The chain has TRBV7-9 and TRBJ2-1; no clear D. The V gene lost 2 bases and the J gene lost 5 bases, with 4 bases spanning the gap. This CDR3 is 12 amino acids long. CDR1 and CDR2 (germline): SEHNR, FQNEAQ (reference sequence). The CDR3 protein is CASSLLNNEQFF. The CDR3 coding sequence is TGTGCCAGCAGCTTATTAAACAATGAGCAGTTCTTC.

This rearrangement joins TRBV7-9 to TRBJ2-2; no reliable D call. The V gene's germline CDR1 is SEHNR and CDR2 FQNEAQ (reference sequence). The CDR3 loop spans 16 amino acids. Trimming stripped 0 bases from V and 1 base from J, with 9 bases between. CDR3 protein: CASSLAAGLNTGELFF. Written as DNA, the CDR3 is TGTGCCAGCAGCTTAGCGGCAGGCTTGAACACCGGGGAGCTGTTTTTT.

The chain joins TRBV27 to TRBJ2-1; 10 bases align to TRBD2. J lost 4 bases, V lost 7 bases, and 7 bases had no gene match. Germline-derived CDR1 and CDR2 are MNHEY and SMNVEV (reference sequence). The CDR3 is 15 residues long. CDR3 residues: CASNPGTSAYNEQFF. CDR3 in DNA: TGTGCCAGCAACCCCGGGACTAGCGCGTACAATGAGCAGTTCTTC.

The sample holds one count of this clone. The V and J genes are TRBV19 and TRBJ2-7; D perhaps matches TRBD2 (6 bases). Deletions cut 5 bases from V and 2 bases from J, with 16 bases between. The germline gives CDR1 LNHDA, CDR2 SQIVND (reference sequence). The CDR3 is 15 residues long. The CDR3, as DNA: TGTGCCAGTAGTGGGCCGGGACTGGGAACCTACGAGCAGTACTTC. Translated, it gives CASSGPGLGTYEQYF.

V gene TRBV7-8 combines with J gene TRBJ2-3; a possible D gene is TRBD2 (6 bases). CDR3 size: 16 residues. The V end lost 3 bases, the J end lost 4 bases, and 17 bases lay between the germline ends. The germline V gene has CDR1 SGHVS and CDR2 FQNEAQ. The CDR3, as DNA: TGTGCCAGCAGCTTGGGATGGGGGGATCGACCAGATACGCAGTATTTT. The encoded protein is CASSLGWGDRPDTQYF. Full variable domain (remainder filled in from reference TRBV7-8 and TRBJ2-3): GAGVSQSPRYKVAKRGQDVALRCDPISGHVSLFWYQQALGQGPEFLTYFQNEAQLDKSGLPSDRFFAERPEGSVSTLKIQRTQQEDSAVYLCASSLGWGDRPDTQYFGPGTRLTVL.

The V call is TRBV2, the J call TRBJ1-1; 7 bases are a match to TRBD1. The trim removed 4 bases at V and 12 bases at J, leaving 11 bases unmatched. The CDR3 has 13 amino acids. The germline V gene encodes CDR1 SNHLY and CDR2 FYNNEI. The CDR3 protein is CASSGGWQGVTFF. CDR3 sequence (DNA): TGTGCCAGCAGTGGGGGGTGGCAGGGGGTAACTTTCTTT.

This clone was seen only once. The chain uses TRBV7-9 and TRBJ1-2; unclear D gene. The CDR3 totals 9 residues. CDR1 is SEHNR, CDR2 FQNEAQ, per germline (reference sequence). Trimming cost V 5 bases and J 10 bases, with 5 bases left between them. DNA for the CDR3: TGTGCCAGCAGCCGTATCTACACCTTC. This sequence encodes CASSRIYTF.

DNA for the CDR3: TGTGCCAGCACATTACTGCCTCGACAGGGGAACACTGAAGCTTTCTTT. Translating it yields CASTLLPRQGNTEAFF. V usage is TRBV28 and J usage is TRBJ1-1; 7 bases line up with TRBD1. The CDR3 contains 16 residues. V trimming: 7 bases; J trimming: 1 base; junction bases outside the gene matches: 12. Germline CDR1 MDHEN, CDR2 SYDVKM.

The chain couples TRBV5-1 to TRBJ1-4; maybe TRBD1 (5 bases). Per germline, CDR1 SGHRS and CDR2 YFSETQ. The CDR3 length is 15 residues. V lost 0 bases and J lost 6, with 12 bases in between. CDR3: CASSLGGREDEKLFF. The CDR3 DNA reads TGCGCCAGCAGCTTGGGGGGCAGGGAGGATGAAAAACTGTTTTTT.

The rearrangement joins TRBV30 to TRBJ1-3, with D unclear. Trimming stripped 0 bases from V and 4 bases from J, with 19 bases between. The CDR3 loop spans 17 amino acids. CDR1 and CDR2 from the germline V gene are GTSNPN and SVGIG (reference sequence). The DNA for the CDR3 is TGTGCCTGGAGTGTATCGGTCCGACTACTAGGCGGAAACACCATATATTTT. Protein sequence: CAWSVSVRLLGGNTIYF.

The chain recombines TRBV6-4 with TRBJ2-7; a weak D match, TRBD1 (6 bases). CDR1 and CDR2 (germline): MRHNA, SNTAGT. V shed 0 bases and J shed 2 bases, with 20 bases lying between them. CDR3 length equals 18 residues. In DNA, the CDR3 is TGTGCCAGCAGTGACTCGAGCAGGGGTGGACCTGGACCCTACGAGCAGTACTTC. Translation gives CASSDSSRGGPGPYEQYF.

The chain couples TRBV30 to TRBJ2-1, with 7 positions matching TRBD2. The V segment lost 2 bases and the J segment 10 bases; nucleotides outside the gene matches: 5. Looked up from germline, CDR1 is GTSNPN and CDR2 is SVGIG (reference sequence). The CDR3 has 12 amino acids. The CDR3 bases are TGTGCCTGGAGTCCACGGGAGGAAGAGCAGTTCTTC. Amino acid sequence: CAWSPREEEQFF. Using reference TRBV30 and TRBJ2-1 for the parts outside the CDR3, the full variable domain is SQTIHQWPATLVQPVGSPLSLECTVEGTSNPNLYWYRQAAGRGLQLLFYSVGIGQISSEVPQNLSASRPQDRQFILSSKKLLLSDSGFYLCAWSPREEEQFFGPGTRLTVL.

The CDR3 DNA reads TGTGCCAGCGTCCCCAACCGAGGATCCGGGGAGCTGTTTTTT. Residues: CASVPNRGSGELFF. The chain uses TRBV28 and TRBJ2-2; D ambiguous. Germline lookup yields CDR1 MDHEN and CDR2 SYDVKM. The germline V and J ends were trimmed by 8 bases and 6 bases, with 16 bases remaining between them. CDR3 length: 14 amino acids.